This T cell receptor beta chain derives from a study of blood T cell repertoires in COVID-19. CDR1 SNHLY and CDR2 FYNNEI come from the germline V gene. The CDR3 runs to 13 residues. V lost 4 bases to trimming and J lost 0 bases, with 7 bases between them. Libraries were prepared by immunoSEQ multiplex PCR; TCRdb keeps only in-frame clonotypes and omits some of them. This table holds 150,000 to 200,000 clones, 80% to 90% found once. The count of this clone is one. The source material was peripheral blood. The sequence was obtained from a human donor with active or convalescent COVID-19. The donor label of this sample is uncertain. The V call is TRBV2, the J call TRBJ2-7; D is perhaps TRBD2 (5 bases). The DNA for the CDR3 is TGTGCCAGCAGTGCGGGGTTCTCCTACGAGCAGTACTTC. Translation gives CASSAGFSYEQYF.